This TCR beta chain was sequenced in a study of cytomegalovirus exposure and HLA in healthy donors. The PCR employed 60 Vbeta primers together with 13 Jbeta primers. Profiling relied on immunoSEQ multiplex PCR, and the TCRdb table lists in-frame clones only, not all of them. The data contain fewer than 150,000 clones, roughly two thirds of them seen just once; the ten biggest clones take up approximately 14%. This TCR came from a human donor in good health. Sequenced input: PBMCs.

CDR3 protein: CASSPTGGAANEKLFF. CDR3 in DNA: TGTGCCAGCAGCCCGACAGGGGGCGCAGCTAATGAAAAACTGTTTTTT. The chain combines TRBV5-6 with TRBJ1-4; 10 bases align to TRBD1. Germline V CDR1 and CDR2: SGHDT, YYEEEE. The CDR3 runs 16 residues. V lost 4 bases to trimming and J lost 3 bases; unmatched junction nucleotides: 6.